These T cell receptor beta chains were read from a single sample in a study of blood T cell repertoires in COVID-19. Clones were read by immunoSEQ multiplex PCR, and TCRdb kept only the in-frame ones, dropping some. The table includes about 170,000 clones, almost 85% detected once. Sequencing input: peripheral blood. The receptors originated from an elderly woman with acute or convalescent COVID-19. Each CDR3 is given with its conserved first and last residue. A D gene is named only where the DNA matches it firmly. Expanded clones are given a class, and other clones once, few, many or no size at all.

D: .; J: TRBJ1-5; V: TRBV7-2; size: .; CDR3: CASSLVGGGNQPQHF; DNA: TGTGCCAGCAGCTTAGTAGGAGGGGGCAATCAGCCCCAGCATTTT
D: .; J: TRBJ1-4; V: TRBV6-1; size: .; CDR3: CASSEVIVGAEKLFF; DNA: TGTGCCAGCAGTGAGGTGATTGTGGGGGCTGAAAAACTGTTTTTT
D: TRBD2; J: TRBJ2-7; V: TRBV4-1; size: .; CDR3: CASSQDELAEHYEQYF; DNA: TGCGCCAGCAGCCAAGATGAACTAGCGGAACACTACGAGCAGTACTTC
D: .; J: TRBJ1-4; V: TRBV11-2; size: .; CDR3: CASSFQSATNEKLFF; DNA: TGTGCCAGCAGCTTCCAGTCCGCAACTAATGAAAAACTGTTTTTT
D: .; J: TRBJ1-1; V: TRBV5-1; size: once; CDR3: CASSLVYSENTEAFF; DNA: TGCGCCAGCAGCTTGGTGTACTCTGAAAACACTGAAGCTTTCTTT
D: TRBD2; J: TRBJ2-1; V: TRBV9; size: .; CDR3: CASSPTGTSGTNEQFF; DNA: TGTGCCAGCAGCCCAACCGGGACTAGCGGGACCAATGAGCAGTTCTTC
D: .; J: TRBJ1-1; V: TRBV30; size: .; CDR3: CAWSVGGVLTEAFF; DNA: TGTGCCTGGAGTGTAGGGGGGGTATTAACTGAAGCTTTCTTT
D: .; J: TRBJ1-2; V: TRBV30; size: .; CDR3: CAWSVGGSYGYTF; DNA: TGTGCCTGGAGTGTGGGCGGGTCCTATGGCTACACCTTC
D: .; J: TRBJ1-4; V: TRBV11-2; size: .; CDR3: CASSLGWGLDEKLFF; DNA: TGTGCCAGCAGCTTAGGCTGGGGGCTAGATGAAAAACTGTTTTTT
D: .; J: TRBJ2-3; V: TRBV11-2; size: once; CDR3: CASSLGPSVGTDTQYF; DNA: TGTGCCAGCAGCTTAGGTCCTAGCGTCGGCACAGATACGCAGTATTTT
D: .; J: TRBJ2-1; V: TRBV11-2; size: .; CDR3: CASRLDKYNEQFF; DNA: TGTGCCAGCAGACTCGACAAATACAATGAGCAGTTCTTC
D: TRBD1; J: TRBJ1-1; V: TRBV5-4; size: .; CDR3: CASSLPQGPDTEAFF; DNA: TGTGCCAGCAGCTTACCACAGGGGCCGGACACTGAAGCTTTCTTT
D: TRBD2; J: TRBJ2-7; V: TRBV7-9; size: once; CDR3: CASSASGRERREQYF; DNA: TGTGCCAGCAGTGCTTCAGGGAGGGAGAGGCGCGAGCAGTACTTC
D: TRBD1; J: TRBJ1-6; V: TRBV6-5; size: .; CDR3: CASSRGQHNSPLHF; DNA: TGTGCCAGCAGCAGGGGACAGCATAATTCACCCCTCCACTTT
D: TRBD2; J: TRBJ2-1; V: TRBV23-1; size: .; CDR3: CASSQRTSGAYNEQFF; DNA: TGCGCCAGCAGTCAACGGACTAGCGGAGCCTACAATGAGCAGTTCTTC
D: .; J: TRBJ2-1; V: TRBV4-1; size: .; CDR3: CASSHRLLDIATNEQFF; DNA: TGCGCCAGCAGCCATCGCCTTCTAGATATAGCTACGAATGAGCAGTTCTTC
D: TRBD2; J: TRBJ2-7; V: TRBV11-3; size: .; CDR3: CASSLGAGANYEQYF; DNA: TGTGCCAGCAGCTTAGGAGCGGGGGCTAACTACGAGCAGTACTTC
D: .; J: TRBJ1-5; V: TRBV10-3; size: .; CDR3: CASRRGDDQPQHF; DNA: TGTGCCAGCCGGCGGGGGGATGATCAGCCCCAGCATTTT
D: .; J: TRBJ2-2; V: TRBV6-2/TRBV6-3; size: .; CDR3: CASSFYGTNTGELFF; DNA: TGTGCCAGCAGTTTCTACGGGACTAACACCGGGGAGCTGTTTTTT
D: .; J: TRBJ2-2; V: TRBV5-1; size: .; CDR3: CASSVGHKTGELFF; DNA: TGCGCCAGCAGCGTGGGACACAAGACCGGGGAGCTGTTTTTT
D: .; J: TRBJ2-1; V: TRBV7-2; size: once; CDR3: CASSLDSRNEQFF; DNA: TGTGCCAGCAGCTTAGACAGTAGGAATGAGCAGTTCTTC
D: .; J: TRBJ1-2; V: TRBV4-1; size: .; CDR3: CASSQVLRSGPANYGYTF; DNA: TGCGCCAGCAGCCAAGTTCTAAGAAGCGGCCCTGCTAACTATGGCTACACCTTC
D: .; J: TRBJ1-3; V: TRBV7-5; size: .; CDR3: CVRSTRTSGNTIYF; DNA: TGTGTCAGAAGCACTAGGACCTCTGGAAACACCATATATTTT
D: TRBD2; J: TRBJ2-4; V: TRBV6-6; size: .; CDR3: CASSQTASSGIQYF; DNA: TGTGCCAGCAGTCAGACAGCCTCTAGCGGGATTCAGTACTTC
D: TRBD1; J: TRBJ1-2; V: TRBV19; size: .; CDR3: CASSIAGTAYGYTF; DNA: TGTGCCAGTAGTATTGCAGGGACAGCCTATGGCTACACCTTC
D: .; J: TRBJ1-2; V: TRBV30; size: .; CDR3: CAWTDMGSNYGYTF; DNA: TGTGCCTGGACGGACATGGGCTCTAACTATGGCTACACCTTC